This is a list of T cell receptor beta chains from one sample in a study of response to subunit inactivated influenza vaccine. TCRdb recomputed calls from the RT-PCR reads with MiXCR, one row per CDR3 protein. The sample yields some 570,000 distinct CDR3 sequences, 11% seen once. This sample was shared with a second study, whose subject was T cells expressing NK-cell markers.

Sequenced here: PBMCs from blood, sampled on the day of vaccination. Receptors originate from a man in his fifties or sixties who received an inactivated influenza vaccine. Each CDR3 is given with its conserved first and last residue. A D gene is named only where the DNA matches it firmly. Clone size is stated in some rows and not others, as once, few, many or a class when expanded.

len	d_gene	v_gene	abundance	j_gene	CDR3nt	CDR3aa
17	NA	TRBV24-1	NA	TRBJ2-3	TGTGCCACCAGTGCCTGGGGCCAGGGCATGAGAGCAGATACGCAGTATTTT	CATSAWGQGMRADTQYF
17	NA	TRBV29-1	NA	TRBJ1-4	TGCAGCGTTGTGACATCCCAGGGCCGGGCAACTAATGAAAAACTGTTTTTT	CSVVTSQGRATNEKLFF
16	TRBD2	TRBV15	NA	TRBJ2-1	TGTGCCACCAGCAGAGTTGAACTAGCGGGATTAAATGAGCAGTTCTTC	CATSRVELAGLNEQFF
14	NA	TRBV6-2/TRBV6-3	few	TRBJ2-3	TGTGCCAGCAGTTCGGGAGCACTCCCAGATACGCAGTATTTT	CASSSGALPDTQYF
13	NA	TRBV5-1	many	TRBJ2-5	TGCGCCAGCAACCTAGGCAACCAAGAGACCCAGTACTTC	CASNLGNQETQYF
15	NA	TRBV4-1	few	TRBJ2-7	TGCGCCAGCAGCCAAGTTTCCGGACAGTCCTACGAGCAGTACTTC	CASSQVSGQSYEQYF
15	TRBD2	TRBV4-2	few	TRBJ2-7	TGTGCCAGCAGCCAAGATAGCGGGAGGGCCGGCGAGCAGTACTTC	CASSQDSGRAGEQYF
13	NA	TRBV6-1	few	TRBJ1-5	TGTGCCAGCAGTGAAACTTATCATCAGCCCCAGCATTTT	CASSETYHQPQHF
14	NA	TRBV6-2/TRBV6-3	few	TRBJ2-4	TGTGCCAGCAGTCGGGCAGGGGCCAAAAACATTCAGTACTTC	CASSRAGAKNIQYF
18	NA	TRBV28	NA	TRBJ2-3	TGTGCCAGCAGTTTATTTGGGGGGGGCCGGGGGAGCACAGATACGCAGTATTTT	CASSLFGGGRGSTDTQYF
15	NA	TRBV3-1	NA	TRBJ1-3	TGTGCCAGCACCCCATCACAGAACTCTGGAAACACCATATATTTT	CASTPSQNSGNTIYF
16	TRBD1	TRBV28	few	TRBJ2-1	TGTGCCAGCAGTTTCCGGGACAGGGTAGGGTTGAAAGGGCAGTTCTTC	CASSFRDRVGLKGQFF
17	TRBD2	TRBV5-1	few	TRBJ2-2	TGCGCCAGCAGCCCGAGGGGACTAGCGGGTCACACCGGGGAGCTGTTTTTT	CASSPRGLAGHTGELFF
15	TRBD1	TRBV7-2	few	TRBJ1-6	TGTGCCAGCAGTCATGGGACAGGGCATAATTCACCCCTCCACTTT	CASSHGTGHNSPLHF
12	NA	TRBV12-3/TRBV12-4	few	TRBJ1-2	TGTGCCAGCAGAAAGACGGCCTATGGCTACACCTTC	CASRKTAYGYTF
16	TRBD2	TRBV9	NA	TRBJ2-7	TGTGCCAGCAGCGTACACCCGGGAGCGGGAGAGTACGAGCAGTACTTC	CASSVHPGAGEYEQYF
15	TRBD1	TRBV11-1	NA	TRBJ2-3	TGTGCCAGCAGCTCCCAGGGACAGGGGAAAGATACGCAGTATTTT	CASSSQGQGKDTQYF
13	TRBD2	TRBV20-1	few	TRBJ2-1	TGCAGTGGGGGGAGCGGGAGCAACTATGAGCAGTTCTTC	CSGGSGSNYEQFF